These 19 T cell receptor beta chains share one sample of origin, sequenced in a study of human T cells and chemical hapten exposure. Indicated time point: patch test 1, 2 weeks after DPC sensitization. Sample treatment: therapeutic diphenylcyclopropenone sensitization with weekly scalp DPC. TCRdb re-called the RACE reads with MiXCR, one entry per CDR3 protein. The sample has tens of thousands of distinct CDR3 sequences, over 9.5% seen once. The source material was whole blood, sampled in connection with sensitization to the hapten diphenylcyclopropenone (DPC). These receptors all stem from a man aged 35 to 55 with alopecia areata. Some clones in this sample may be carry-over from other donors' samples.

The chain has TRBV27 and TRBJ2-3; D may be TRBD2 (6 bases). Germline CDR1 reads MNHEY; CDR2 reads SMNVEV (reference sequence). V was clipped by 3 bases and J by 5 bases, with 15 bases between them. The CDR3 totals 15 residues. In DNA, the CDR3 is TGTGCCAGCAGTTTTACTGGGACTGACGGAGATACGCAGTATTTT. It yields the protein CASSFTGTDGDTQYF.

The chain links TRBV7-9 to TRBJ1-3; a weak D match, TRBD1 (6 bases). The germline V gene encodes CDR1 SEHNR and CDR2 FQNEAQ (reference sequence). V lost 5 bases, J lost 4 bases, and 12 bases lay in between. The CDR3 consists of 14 residues. CDR3 DNA sequence: TGTGCCAGCAGCCAACAGGGCTCCGGAAACACCATATATTTT. Translating it yields CASSQQGSGNTIYF.

Only a few counts were recorded for this clonotype. The chain recombines TRBV28 with TRBJ2-5; possible D gene TRBD1, 6 bases. Trimming took off 1 base at V and 4 bases at J, with 10 bases between the two ends. Per germline, CDR1 MDHEN and CDR2 SYDVKM. The CDR3 contains 14 residues. The CDR3 bases are TGTGCCAGCAGTTTATTTCAGGGGACAGAGACCCAGTACTTC. Amino acid sequence: CASSLFQGTETQYF.

CDR3 in amino acids: CASSLGIGESGYTEAFF. CDR3 in DNA: TGTGCCAGCAGCTTAGGCATAGGGGAATCAGGGTACACTGAAGCTTTCTTT. This rearrangement joins TRBV7-9 to TRBJ1-1; D possibly corresponds to TRBD1 (5 bases). This CDR3 spans 17 amino acids. CDR1 is SEHNR, CDR2 FQNEAQ, per germline (reference sequence). Trimming removed 1 base from V and 3 bases from J, with 18 bases in between. The full variable domain, with the rest looked up from reference TRBV7-9 and TRBJ1-1, is DTGVSQNPRHKITKRGQNVTFRCDPISEHNRLYWYRQTLGQGPEFLTYFQNEAQLEKSRLLSDRFSAERPKGSFSTLEIQRTEQGDSAMYLCASSLGIGESGYTEAFFGQGTRLTVV.

The rearrangement links TRBV5-6 to TRBJ2-7; no definite D call. V shed 10 bases and J shed 5 bases, with 13 bases lying between them. This CDR3 spans 11 amino acids. Germline CDR1 reads SGHDT; CDR2 reads YYEEEE. Written as DNA, the CDR3 is TGTGCCTTCCCCGCGTGCCACGAGCAGTACGTC. Residues: CAFPACHEQYV.

This rearrangement joins TRBV7-9 to TRBJ2-3, with unresolved D. This CDR3 is built from 15 residues. V was trimmed by 5 bases and J by 2 bases, leaving 14 bases between them. In germline, CDR1 is SEHNR, CDR2 FQNEAQ (reference sequence). CDR3 bases: TGTGCCAGCAGCCTCGTCCGAGACCTCACAGATACGCAGTATTTT. Its protein is CASSLVRDLTDTQYF.

Only a few counts were recorded for this clonotype. This rearrangement joins TRBV3-1 to TRBJ2-1; D is perhaps TRBD2 (6 bases). Per the germline V gene, CDR1 is LGHDT and CDR2 is YNNKEL (reference sequence). CDR3 length equals 15 residues. V was trimmed by 5 bases and J by 5 bases, leaving 16 bases between them. The CDR3 reads CASSYGSLTHNEQFF. The CDR3 nucleotides read TGTGCCAGCAGCTACGGGAGTCTTACCCACAATGAGCAGTTCTTC.

This clonotype has a handful of counts. The genes are TRBV27 and TRBJ1-5, with D perhaps TRBD1 (5 bases). V lost 3 bases to trimming and J lost 9 bases, with 21 bases between them. Germline-derived CDR1 and CDR2 are MNHEY and SMNVEV (reference sequence). CDR3 length equals 16 residues. The CDR3 sequence is CASSFNGRQRSTPQHF. The CDR3 nucleotides read TGTGCCAGCAGTTTTAATGGGAGACAGAGGTCGACGCCCCAGCATTTT.

This clonotype turned up a few times. V usage is TRBV20-1 and J usage is TRBJ2-3; 7 bases map to TRBD2. This CDR3 spans 14 amino acids. Germline V gene sequence: CDR1 DFQATT, CDR2 SNEGSKA (reference sequence). CDR3 in amino acids: CSTSQGHASDTQYF. In DNA, the CDR3 is TGCTCGACTAGCCAAGGTCATGCATCAGATACGCAGTATTTT.

The gene calls are TRBV6-2 or TRBV6-3 and TRBJ2-7; D unresolved. This CDR3 has 15 residues. Looked up from germline, CDR1 is MNHEY and CDR2 is SVGEGT. Trimming pared 6 bases from V and 2 bases from J, leaving 17 bases between. In DNA form, the CDR3 reads TGTGCCAGCAGACCCCGGGCCCTTCAAGCCTACGAGCAGTACTTC. This codes for CASRPRALQAYEQYF.

This clonotype has ten or more counts. The chain carries TRBV6-1 and TRBJ1-2; D is undetermined. Germline CDR1 is MNHNS and CDR2 is SASEGT. CDR3 length equals 14 residues. The V end was cut by 3 bases, the J end by 0 bases, with 8 bases between. Written as DNA, the CDR3 is TGTGCCAGCAGTGAGCGAAGATCTAACTATGGCTACACCTTC. As protein: CASSERRSNYGYTF.

This clonotype showed up just a few times. The chain recombines TRBV7-2 with TRBJ1-5; 9 nucleotides match TRBD1. Germline CDR1 and CDR2: SGHTA and FQGNSA. The CDR3 is 15 amino acids. Germline trimming cut 5 bases from V and 7 bases from J; bases unmatched to any gene: 9. The CDR3 sequence: CASSQDRGAGQPQHF. CDR3 sequence (DNA): TGTGCCAGCAGCCAGGACAGGGGAGCTGGACAGCCCCAGCATTTT.

The rearrangement uses TRBV19 and TRBJ2-1, with TRBD1 matching 7 bases. Per germline, CDR1 LNHDA and CDR2 SQIVND (reference sequence). After removal of 7 bases from V and 7 bases from J, the junction contained 4 bases not matched to a gene. This CDR3 contains 12 residues. The CDR3 loop is CASTEQGNEQFF. The CDR3 coding sequence is TGTGCCAGTACTGAACAGGGGAATGAGCAGTTCTTC.

The chain has TRBV6-2 or TRBV6-3 and TRBJ2-1; D is uncertain. The germline CDR1 and CDR2 sequences are MNHEY and SVGEGT. The CDR3 runs 12 residues. V lost 10 bases and J lost 7, with 14 bases in between. CDR3: CATATGPNEQFF. In DNA form, the CDR3 reads TGTGCCACCGCAACTGGTCCGAATGAGCAGTTCTTC.

The gene calls are TRBV7-6 and TRBJ2-1; 11 bases match TRBD2. Unmatched junction bases numbered 6, after V lost 5 bases and J lost 6 bases. In germline, CDR1 is SGHVS, CDR2 FNYEAQ. The CDR3 has 15 residues. CDR3 amino acids: CASSPTSGSSNEQFF. CDR3 DNA: TGTGCCAGCAGCCCAACTAGCGGGAGTTCCAATGAGCAGTTCTTC. Together with reference TRBV7-6 and TRBJ2-1, the CDR3 gives the full variable domain: GAGVSQSPRYKVTKRGQDVALRCDPISGHVSLYWYRQALGQGPEFLTYFNYEAQQDKSGLPNDRFSAERPEGSISTLTIQRTEQRDSAMYRCASSPTSGSSNEQFFGPGTRLTVL.

The chain couples TRBV21-1 to TRBJ2-7; the table gives TRBD2 as D, unverified against the DNA. TRBV21-1 counts as a pseudogene. CDR3 size: 14 residues. The DNA for the CDR3 is TGTGCCAGCAGCCTCCCGACAGTTCTACACGAGCAGTACGTC. This translates into CASSLPTVLHEQYV.

This clonotype was recorded a few times. The V gene is TRBV19, the J gene TRBJ1-5; D is perhaps TRBD1 (5 bases). The CDR3 is made up of 18 amino acids. The V and J ends lost 6 bases and 4 bases respectively, with 25 bases between them. Per germline, CDR1 LNHDA and CDR2 SQIVND (reference sequence). The CDR3 reads CASSAHPQGSTKNQPQHF. In nucleotides, the CDR3 is TGTGCCAGTAGCGCCCACCCCCAGGGATCGACTAAGAATCAGCCCCAGCATTTT.

This clonotype was seen at least ten times. The V and J genes are TRBV11-2 and TRBJ1-1; D unclear. The V end was cut by 7 bases, the J end by 4 bases, with 13 bases between. The CDR3 is 13 residues long. Germline CDR1 reads SGHAT; CDR2 reads FQNNGV. The CDR3 sequence: CASTFVRRTEAFF. CDR3 sequence (DNA): TGTGCCAGCACCTTCGTCAGGCGCACTGAAGCTTTCTTT.

This rearrangement joins TRBV27 to TRBJ1-2; D might be TRBD1 (6 bases). Trimming left V 6 bases short and J 8 bases short, with 16 bases between. Germline V CDR1 and CDR2: MNHEY, SMNVEV (reference sequence). This CDR3 has 13 residues. The CDR3 coding sequence is TGTGCCAGCAGCCCTAGGACAGAAATCGGCTACACCTTC. It is translated as CASSPRTEIGYTF.